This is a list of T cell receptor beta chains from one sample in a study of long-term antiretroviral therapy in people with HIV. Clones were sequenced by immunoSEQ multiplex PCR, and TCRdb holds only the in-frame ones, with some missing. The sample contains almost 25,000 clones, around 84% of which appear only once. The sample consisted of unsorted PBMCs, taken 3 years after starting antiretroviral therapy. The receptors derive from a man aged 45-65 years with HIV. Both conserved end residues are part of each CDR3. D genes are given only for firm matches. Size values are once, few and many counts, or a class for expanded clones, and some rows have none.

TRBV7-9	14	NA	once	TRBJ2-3	TGTGCCAGCAGCCGGGACGTTAGCACAGATACGCAGTATTTT	CASSRDVSTDTQYF
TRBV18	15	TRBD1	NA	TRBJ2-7	TGTGCCAGCTCACGCCGGGACAGGGGGCAAGGCGAGCAGTACTTC	CASSRRDRGQGEQYF
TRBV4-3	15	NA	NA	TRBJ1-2	TGCGCCAGCAGCCAAGATGTCAGGGAGAACTATGGCTACACCTTC	CASSQDVRENYGYTF
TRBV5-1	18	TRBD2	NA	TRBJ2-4	TGCGCCAGCAGCCCCGGACTAGCGGGAGAGCAAGGCAAAAACATTCAGTACTTC	CASSPGLAGEQGKNIQYF
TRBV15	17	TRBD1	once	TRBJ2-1	TGTGCCACCAGCAGACCCTCAGGGGGAGCCACCTACAATGAGCAGTTCTTC	CATSRPSGGATYNEQFF
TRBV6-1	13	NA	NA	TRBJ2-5	TGTGCCAGCAGAGGACGGGGAATGGAGACCCAGTACTTC	CASRGRGMETQYF
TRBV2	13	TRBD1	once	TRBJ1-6	TGTGCCAGCAGCTGGGACAGTGATTCACCCCTCCACTTT	CASSWDSDSPLHF
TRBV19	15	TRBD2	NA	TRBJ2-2	TGTGCCAGTAGTATCGCTAGCGGGGTCGGCGGGGAGCTGTTTTTT	CASSIASGVGGELFF
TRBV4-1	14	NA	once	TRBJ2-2	TGCGCCAGCAGCCAGATGGGGGACACCGGGGAGCTGTTTTTT	CASSQMGDTGELFF
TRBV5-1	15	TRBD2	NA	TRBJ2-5	TGCGCCAGCAGCGCCAACTCGGGGGGTTATGAGACCCAGTACTTC	CASSANSGGYETQYF
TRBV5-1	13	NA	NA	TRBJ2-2	TGCGCCACCACGAAGGGGGAAACCGGGGAGCTGTTTTTT	CATTKGETGELFF
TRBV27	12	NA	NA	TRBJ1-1	TGTGCCAGCAGTTTTTTGAATGGTGAAGCTTTCTTT	CASSFLNGEAFF
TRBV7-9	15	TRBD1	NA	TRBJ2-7	TGTGCCAGCAGCTTCGCTGCGACAGGGAACTACGAGCAGTACTTC	CASSFAATGNYEQYF
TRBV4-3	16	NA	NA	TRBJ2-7	TGCGCCAGCAGCCAAGATTCGCGGACAGACGCCTACGAGCAGTACTTC	CASSQDSRTDAYEQYF
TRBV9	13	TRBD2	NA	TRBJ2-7	TGTGCCAGCAGCGTGGGACTAGCGAGAGAGCAGTACTTC	CASSVGLAREQYF
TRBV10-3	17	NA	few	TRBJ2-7	TGTGCCATCAGCCATTCTGTGGGGAACGAACTTACCTACGAGCAGTACTTC	CAISHSVGNELTYEQYF
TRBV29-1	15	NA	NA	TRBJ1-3	TGCAGCGTTGAAGATCGGTTTCACTCTGGAAACACCATATATTTT	CSVEDRFHSGNTIYF
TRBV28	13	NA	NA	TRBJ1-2	TGTGCCAGCAGCGTCCTGGCGGACTATGGCTACACCTTC	CASSVLADYGYTF
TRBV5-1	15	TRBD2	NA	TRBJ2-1	TGCGCCAGCAGTCCTTGGACTAGCGGGAGTAGTGAGCAGTTCTTC	CASSPWTSGSSEQFF
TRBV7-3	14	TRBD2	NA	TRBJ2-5	TGTGCCAGCAGCTCGCGGGGGGGCGAGAAGACCCAGTACTTC	CASSSRGGEKTQYF
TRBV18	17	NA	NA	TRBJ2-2	TGTGCCAGCTCACCACTACCGGGGGCACTCAACACCGGGGAGCTGTTTTTT	CASSPLPGALNTGELFF
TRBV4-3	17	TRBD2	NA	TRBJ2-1	TGCGCCAGCAGCCAGGGTTTATTGAGCGGGACCGACAATGAGCAGTTCTTC	CASSQGLLSGTDNEQFF
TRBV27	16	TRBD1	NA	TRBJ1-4	TGTGCCAGCAGTTTAACAGGGGGCTCTTTTGGTGAAAAACTGTTTTTT	CASSLTGGSFGEKLFF
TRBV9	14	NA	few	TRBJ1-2	TGTGCCAGCAGCTCTAAACTGGGTAACTATGGCTACACCTTC	CASSSKLGNYGYTF
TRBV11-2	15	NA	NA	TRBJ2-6	TGTGCCAGCAGCTTATGGGGGGTTGGGGCCAACGTCCTGACTTTC	CASSLWGVGANVLTF
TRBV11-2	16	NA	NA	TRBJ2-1	TGTGCCAGCAGCTTATTGCCCAGCAGCTCCTACAATGAGCAGTTCTTC	CASSLLPSSSYNEQFF
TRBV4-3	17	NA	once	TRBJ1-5	TGCGCCAGCAGCCAAGAACAGGGCATGCTTGTCCATCAGCCCCAGCATTTT	CASSQEQGMLVHQPQHF
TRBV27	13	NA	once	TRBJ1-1	TGTGCCAGCAGTTCCCCAACGACAACTGAAGCTTTCTTT	CASSSPTTTEAFF
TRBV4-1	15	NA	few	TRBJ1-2	TGCGCCAGCAGCCAAGTTAATAACGTGATGGTAGGCTACACCTTC	CASSQVNNVMVGYTF
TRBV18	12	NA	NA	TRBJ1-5	TGTGCCAGCTCACGGGACAATCAGCCCCAGCATTTT	CASSRDNQPQHF
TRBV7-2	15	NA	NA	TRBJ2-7	TGTGCCAGCAGCGACGATAAGGGAAGGGCCTACGAGCAGTACTTC	CASSDDKGRAYEQYF